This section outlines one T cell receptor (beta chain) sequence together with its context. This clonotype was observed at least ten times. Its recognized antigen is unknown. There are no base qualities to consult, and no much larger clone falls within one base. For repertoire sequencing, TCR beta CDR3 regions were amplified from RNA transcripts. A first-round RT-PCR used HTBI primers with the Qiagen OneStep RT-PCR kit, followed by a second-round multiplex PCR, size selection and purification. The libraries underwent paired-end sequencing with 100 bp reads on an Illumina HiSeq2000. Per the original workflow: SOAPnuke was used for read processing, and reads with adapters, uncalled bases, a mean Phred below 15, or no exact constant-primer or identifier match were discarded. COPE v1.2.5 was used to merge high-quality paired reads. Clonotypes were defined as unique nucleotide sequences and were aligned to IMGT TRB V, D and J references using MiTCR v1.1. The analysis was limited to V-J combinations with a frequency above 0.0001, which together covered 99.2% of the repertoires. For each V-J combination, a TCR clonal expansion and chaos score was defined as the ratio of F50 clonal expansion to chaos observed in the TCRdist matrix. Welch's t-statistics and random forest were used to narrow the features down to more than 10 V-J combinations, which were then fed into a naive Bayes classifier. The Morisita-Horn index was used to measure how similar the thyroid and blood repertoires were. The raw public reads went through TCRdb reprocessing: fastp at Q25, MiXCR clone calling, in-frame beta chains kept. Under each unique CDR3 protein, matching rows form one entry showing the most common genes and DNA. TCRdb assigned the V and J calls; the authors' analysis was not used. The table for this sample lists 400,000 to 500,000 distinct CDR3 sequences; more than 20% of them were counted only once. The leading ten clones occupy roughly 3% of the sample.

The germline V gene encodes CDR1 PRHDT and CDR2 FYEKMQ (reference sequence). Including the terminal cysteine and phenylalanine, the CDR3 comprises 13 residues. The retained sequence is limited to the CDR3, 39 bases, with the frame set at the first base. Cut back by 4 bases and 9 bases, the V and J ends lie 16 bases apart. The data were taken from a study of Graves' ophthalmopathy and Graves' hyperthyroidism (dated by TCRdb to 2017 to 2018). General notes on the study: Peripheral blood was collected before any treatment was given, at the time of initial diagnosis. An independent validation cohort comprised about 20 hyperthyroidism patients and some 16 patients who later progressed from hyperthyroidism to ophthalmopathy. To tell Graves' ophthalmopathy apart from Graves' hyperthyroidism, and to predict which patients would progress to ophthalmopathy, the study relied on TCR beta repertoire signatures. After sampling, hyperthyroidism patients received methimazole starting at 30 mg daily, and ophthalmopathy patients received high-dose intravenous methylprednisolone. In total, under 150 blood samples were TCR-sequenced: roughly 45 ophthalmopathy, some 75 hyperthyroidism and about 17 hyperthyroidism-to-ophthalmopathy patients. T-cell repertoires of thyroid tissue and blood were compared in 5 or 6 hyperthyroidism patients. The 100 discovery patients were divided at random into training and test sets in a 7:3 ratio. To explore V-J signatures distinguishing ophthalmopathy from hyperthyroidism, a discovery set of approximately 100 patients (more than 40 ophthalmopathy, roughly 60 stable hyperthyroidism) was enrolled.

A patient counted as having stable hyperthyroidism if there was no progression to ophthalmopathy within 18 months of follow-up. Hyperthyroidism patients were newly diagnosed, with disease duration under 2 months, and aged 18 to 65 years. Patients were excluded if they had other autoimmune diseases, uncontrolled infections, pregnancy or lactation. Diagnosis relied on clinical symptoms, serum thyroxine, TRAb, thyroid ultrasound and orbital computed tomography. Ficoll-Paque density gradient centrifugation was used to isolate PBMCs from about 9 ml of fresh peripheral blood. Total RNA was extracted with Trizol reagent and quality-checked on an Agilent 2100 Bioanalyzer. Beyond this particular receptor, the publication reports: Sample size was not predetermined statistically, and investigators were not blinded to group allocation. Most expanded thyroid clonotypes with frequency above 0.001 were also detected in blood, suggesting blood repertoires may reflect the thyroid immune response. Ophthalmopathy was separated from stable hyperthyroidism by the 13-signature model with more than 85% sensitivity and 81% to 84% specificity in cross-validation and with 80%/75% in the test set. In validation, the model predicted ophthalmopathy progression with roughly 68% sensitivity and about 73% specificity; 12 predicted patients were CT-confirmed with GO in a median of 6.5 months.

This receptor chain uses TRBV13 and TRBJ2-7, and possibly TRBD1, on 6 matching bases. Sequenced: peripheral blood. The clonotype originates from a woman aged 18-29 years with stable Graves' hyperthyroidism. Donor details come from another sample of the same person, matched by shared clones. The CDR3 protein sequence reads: CASSYSGQYPQYF. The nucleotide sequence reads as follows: TGTGCCAGCAGCTATTCTGGACAGTACCCGCAGTACTTC.